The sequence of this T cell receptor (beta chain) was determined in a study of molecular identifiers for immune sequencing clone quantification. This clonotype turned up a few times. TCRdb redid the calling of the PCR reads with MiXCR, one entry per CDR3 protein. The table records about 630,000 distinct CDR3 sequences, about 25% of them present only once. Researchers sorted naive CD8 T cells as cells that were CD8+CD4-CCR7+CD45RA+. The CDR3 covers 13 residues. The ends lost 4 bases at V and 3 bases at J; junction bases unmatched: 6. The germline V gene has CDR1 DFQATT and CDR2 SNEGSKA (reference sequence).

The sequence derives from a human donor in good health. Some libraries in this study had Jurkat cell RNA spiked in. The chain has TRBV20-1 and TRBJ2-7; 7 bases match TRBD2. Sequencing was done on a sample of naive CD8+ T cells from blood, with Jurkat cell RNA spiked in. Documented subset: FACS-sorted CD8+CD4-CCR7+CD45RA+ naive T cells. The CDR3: CSATTSVYYEQYF. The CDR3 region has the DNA TGCAGTGCTACTACTAGCGTATACTACGAGCAGTACTTC.